This T cell receptor (beta chain) came from a study of blood T cell repertoires in COVID-19 (dated by TCRdb to 2019 to 2021). About the investigation overall: The collaborator samples originated in the United States, Italy and Spain and spanned the acute and convalescent phases of COVID-19. The material from the prospective study consisted of cDNA or gDNA derived from T cells, B-cell-depleted T cells, or PBMCs. Subjects who had been exposed to COVID-19, were actively infected with it, or had recovered from it provided the deeply sampled blood TCRbeta repertoires that made up the dataset. The repertoires were released in a freely available public database intended as a resource for research on the immune response to SARS-CoV-2. The samples were drawn from the first 160 participants of the ongoing ImmuneRACE study and from roughly 1,300 subjects provided by 6 global collaborators. Nearly every sample came with metadata listing a de-identified subject ID, COVID-19 status, age in years and sex. HLA class I and class II types, where available, came from metadata supplied by the sample provider rather than from assay-based typing. The full study reports these points: Clinical and demographic metadata were provided uncurated, with the amount varying by source and participant.

Via the germline V gene (reference sequence), CDR1 is LNHDA and CDR2 SQIVND. Spanning cysteine to phenylalanine, the CDR3 consists of 15 amino acids. Only the CDR3 DNA is retained, 45 bases long and in frame from the first base. Here V drops 7 bases and J drops 5 bases, and the junction holds 12 bases not matched to any gene. This clone was found once. Its target antigen remains unknown. No much larger clone exists at a distance of one base, and base qualities are not known. The immunoSEQ Assay, a bias-controlled multiplex PCR, was used to amplify TCRbeta CDR3 regions from genomic DNA. On the study's bioinformatics: The number of nucleated cells in each sample was estimated by amplification of reference gene primers within the assay. To quantify the absolute abundance of each unique TCRbeta CDR3 rearrangement, sequence reads were collapsed and filtered. Productive Simpson clonality was computed per sample as the square root of Simpson's diversity index over productive rearrangements. The immuneACCESS repertoire file appears here via TCRdb, limited to in-frame rearrangements. These files lack a portion of the clones; in checked studies, under half of the deficit traces to unresolved V genes, and the cause of the others is not known. The V and J calls and the clone size are those of that table, but D and trimming were determined from the DNA. The table for this sample lists about 130,000 clones; around 75% of them were counted only once. 5% of the sample is in the top ten clones.

At one collaborating source in Seattle, patients were enrolled during active infection and were followed longitudinally through the course of disease. Whole blood was collected in K2EDTA tubes by collaborating institutions according to the institutions' own protocols. Collaborator samples were shipped for TCRbeta analysis as frozen whole blood, isolated PBMCs, or DNA extracted from either sample type. In this chain, TRBV19 is recombined with TRBJ1-2; a stretch of 8 junction bases matches TRBD1. This clonotype was obtained from a woman in her seventies with COVID-19, enrolled during active disease. Sequenced material: peripheral blood. The nucleotide sequence reads TGTGCCAGTACCCGTAAACAGGGGGTTGAATATGGCTACACCTTC. Translated, this gives CASTRKQGVEYGYTF.